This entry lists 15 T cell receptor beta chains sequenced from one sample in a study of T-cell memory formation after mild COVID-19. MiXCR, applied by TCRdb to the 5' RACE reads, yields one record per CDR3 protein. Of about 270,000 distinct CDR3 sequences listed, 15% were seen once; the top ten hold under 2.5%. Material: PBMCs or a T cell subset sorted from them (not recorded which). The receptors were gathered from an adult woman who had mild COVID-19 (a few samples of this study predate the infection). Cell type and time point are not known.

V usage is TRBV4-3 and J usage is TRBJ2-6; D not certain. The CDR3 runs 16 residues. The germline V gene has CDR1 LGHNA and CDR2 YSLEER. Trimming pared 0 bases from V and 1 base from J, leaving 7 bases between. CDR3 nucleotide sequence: TGCGCCAGCAGCCAAGAAGGAAGATCTGGGGCCAACGTCCTGACTTTC. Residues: CASSQEGRSGANVLTF.

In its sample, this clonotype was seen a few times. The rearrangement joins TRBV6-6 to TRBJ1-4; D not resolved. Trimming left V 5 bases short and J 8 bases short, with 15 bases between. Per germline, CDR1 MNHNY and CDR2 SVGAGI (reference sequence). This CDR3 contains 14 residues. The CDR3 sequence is CASSVQVSKEKLFF. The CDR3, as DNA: TGTGCCAGCAGTGTCCAGGTTTCCAAAGAAAAACTGTTTTTT.

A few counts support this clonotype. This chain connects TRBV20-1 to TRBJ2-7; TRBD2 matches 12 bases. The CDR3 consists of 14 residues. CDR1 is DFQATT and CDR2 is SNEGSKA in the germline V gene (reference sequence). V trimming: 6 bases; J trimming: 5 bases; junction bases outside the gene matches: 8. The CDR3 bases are TGCAGTGCCGCGATGACTAGCGGGAGCGACGAGCAGTACTTC. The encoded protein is CSAAMTSGSDEQYF.

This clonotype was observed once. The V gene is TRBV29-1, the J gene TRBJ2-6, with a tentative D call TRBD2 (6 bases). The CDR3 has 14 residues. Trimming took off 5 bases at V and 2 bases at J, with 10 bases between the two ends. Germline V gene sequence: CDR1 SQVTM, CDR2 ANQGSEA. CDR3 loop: CSVLGGAGANVLTF. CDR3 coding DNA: TGCAGCGTTCTGGGGGGTGCTGGGGCCAACGTCCTGACTTTC. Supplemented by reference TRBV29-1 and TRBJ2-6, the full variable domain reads SAVISQKPSRDICQRGTSLTIQCQVDSQVTMMFWYRQQPGQSLTLIATANQGSEATYESGFVIDKFPISRPNLTFSTLTVSNMSPEDSSIYLCSVLGGAGANVLTFGAGSRLTVL.

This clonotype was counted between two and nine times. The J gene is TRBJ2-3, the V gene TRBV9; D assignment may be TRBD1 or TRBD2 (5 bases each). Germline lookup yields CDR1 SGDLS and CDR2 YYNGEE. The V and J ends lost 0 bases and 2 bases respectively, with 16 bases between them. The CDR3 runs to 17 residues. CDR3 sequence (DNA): TGTGCCAGCAGCGTAGAGGCGCAGGGAGTCCCCACAGATACGCAGTATTTT. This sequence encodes CASSVEAQGVPTDTQYF.

CDR3 sequence: CAWRLGLSYNEQFF. CDR3 DNA: TGTGCCTGGCGACTTGGACTATCCTACAATGAGCAGTTCTTC. The chain combines TRBV30 with TRBJ2-1; D might be TRBD2 (6 bases). The germline V gene has CDR1 GTSNPN and CDR2 SVGIG (reference sequence). Trimming took off 5 bases at V and 1 base at J, with 12 bases between the two ends. This CDR3 spans 14 amino acids.

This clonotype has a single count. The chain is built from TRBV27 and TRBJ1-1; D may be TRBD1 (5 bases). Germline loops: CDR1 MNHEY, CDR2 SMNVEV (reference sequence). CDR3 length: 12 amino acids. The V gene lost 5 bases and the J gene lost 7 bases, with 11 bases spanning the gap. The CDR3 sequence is CASSPPRGEAFF. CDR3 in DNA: TGTGCCAGCAGTCCTCCGAGGGGTGAAGCTTTCTTT.

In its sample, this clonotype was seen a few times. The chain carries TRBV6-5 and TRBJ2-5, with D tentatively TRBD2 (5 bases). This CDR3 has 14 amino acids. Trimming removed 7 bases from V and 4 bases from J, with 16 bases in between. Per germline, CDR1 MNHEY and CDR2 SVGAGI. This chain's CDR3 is CASNFGPSGETQYF. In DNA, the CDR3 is TGTGCCAGCAACTTCGGACCCAGCGGAGAGACCCAGTACTTC.

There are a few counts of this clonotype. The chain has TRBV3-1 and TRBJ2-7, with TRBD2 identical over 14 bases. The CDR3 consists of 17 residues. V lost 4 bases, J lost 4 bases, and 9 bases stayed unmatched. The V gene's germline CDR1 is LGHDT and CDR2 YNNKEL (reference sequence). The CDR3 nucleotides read TGTGCCAGCAGCCGCCCTACGACTAGCGGGAGGGAGTACGAGCAGTACTTC. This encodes CASSRPTTSGREYEQYF.

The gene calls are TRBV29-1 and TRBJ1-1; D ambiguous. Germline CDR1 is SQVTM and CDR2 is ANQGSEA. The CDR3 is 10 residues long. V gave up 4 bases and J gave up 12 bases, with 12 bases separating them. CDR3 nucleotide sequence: TGCAGCGTTGCAGGCGGGGTTACTTTCTTT. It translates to CSVAGGVTFF.

CDR3 coding DNA: TGTGCCATCAGTGACTCAGAACCGGTAAACACTGAAGCTTTCTTT. Translation: CAISDSEPVNTEAFF. V gene TRBV10-3 combines with J gene TRBJ1-1; D remains ambiguous. The CDR3 length is 15 residues. V lost 3 bases and J 2 bases, leaving 13 bases between the germline ends. Germline-derived CDR1 and CDR2 are ENHRY and SYGVKD.

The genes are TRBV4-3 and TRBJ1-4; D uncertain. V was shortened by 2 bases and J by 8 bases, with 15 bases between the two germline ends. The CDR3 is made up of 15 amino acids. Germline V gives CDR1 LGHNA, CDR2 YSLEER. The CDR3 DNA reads TGCGCCAGCAGCCAATCAAGGGCTAACGGAGAAAAACTGTTTTTT. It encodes CASSQSRANGEKLFF.

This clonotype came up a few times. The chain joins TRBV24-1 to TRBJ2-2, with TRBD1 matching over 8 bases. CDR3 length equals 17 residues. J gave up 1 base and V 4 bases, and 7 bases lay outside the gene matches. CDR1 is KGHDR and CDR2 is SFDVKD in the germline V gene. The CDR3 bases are TGTGCCACCAGTGACAACAGGGGACAGGAGAACACCGGGGAGCTGTTTTTT. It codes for CATSDNRGQENTGELFF.

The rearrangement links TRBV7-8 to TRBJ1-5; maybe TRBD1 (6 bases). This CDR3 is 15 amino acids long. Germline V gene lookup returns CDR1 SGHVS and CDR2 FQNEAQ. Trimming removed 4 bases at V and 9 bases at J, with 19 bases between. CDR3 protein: CASSSLSQGSWPQHF. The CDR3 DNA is TGTGCCAGCAGCTCTCTTAGCCAGGGGTCCTGGCCCCAGCATTTT.

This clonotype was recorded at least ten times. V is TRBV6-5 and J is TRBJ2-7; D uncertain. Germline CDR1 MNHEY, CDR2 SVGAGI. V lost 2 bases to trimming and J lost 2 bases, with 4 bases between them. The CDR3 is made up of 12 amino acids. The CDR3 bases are TGTGCCAGCAGTTACGGGCCCTACGAGCAGTACTTC. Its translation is CASSYGPYEQYF.